This T cell receptor beta chain was sequenced during a study of blood T cell repertoires in COVID-19. Study as a whole: The United States, Italy and Spain supplied acute and convalescent COVID-19 samples. Sources were T cells, B-cell-depleted T cells, or PBMCs; the material itself was cDNA or gDNA.

This clone turned up a few times. Germline loops: CDR1 MGHDK, CDR2 SYGVNS. V lost 7 bases to trimming and J lost 4 bases; unmatched junction nucleotides: 4. This CDR3 spans 13 amino acids. Authors' analysis steps: By means of reference gene primer amplification, nucleated cell counts were estimated. The table came from immunoSEQ multiplex PCR; TCRdb's copy has only in-frame clones and leaves some out. V and J calls and clone size are given by that table; D and trimming were obtained from the DNA. Among some 120,000 clones listed, around three quarters were seen once. The sample was peripheral blood. The J gene is TRBJ1-5, the V gene TRBV25-1; 7 bases are a match to TRBD1. The receptor comes from a human donor in a cohort sampled during active COVID-19. CDR3 nucleotide sequence: TGTGCCAGCACAGGGGGTTTTAATCAGCCCCAGCATTTT. It specifies CASTGGFNQPQHF.